The 20 T cell receptor beta chains reported below all come from one sample, sequenced in a study of somatic mutations in cytotoxic T cells in rheumatoid arthritis. Measured with immunoSEQ multiplex PCR; TCRdb has only the in-frame clones, and not every one. The profile covers about 18,000 clones, with 65% to 70% appearing a single time and 15% to 20% taken by the ten largest. The sample consisted of CD8+ T cells sorted from blood. These TCRs come from an adult with rheumatoid arthritis.

The chain is built from TRBV10-3 and TRBJ1-2; D gene uncertain. Germline V gene data show CDR1 as ENHRY and CDR2 as SYGVKD. The CDR3 loop spans 18 amino acids. V was cut by 3 bases and J by 0 bases, with 20 bases left in between. Written as DNA, the CDR3 is TGTGCCATCAGTGAACCACCCCCCAAGGCAGAACCTAACTATGGCTACACCTTC. Protein sequence: CAISEPPPKAEPNYGYTF.

The rearrangement links TRBV25-1 to TRBJ2-7; 7 positions agree with TRBD1. Germline trimming cut 4 bases from V and 0 bases from J; bases unmatched to any gene: 3. This CDR3 has 14 amino acids. Per the germline V gene, CDR1 is MGHDK and CDR2 is SYGVNS. The CDR3 protein is CASSGGQFSYEQYF. The CDR3 nucleotides are TGTGCCAGCAGTGGGGGACAGTTCTCCTACGAGCAGTACTTC.

This clone was counted only a few times. The chain joins TRBV28 to TRBJ1-5; 7 bases are a match to TRBD1. This CDR3 has 14 residues. Trimming removed 7 bases from V and 10 bases from J; junction bases left unmatched: 13. Germline CDR1 reads MDHEN; CDR2 reads SYDVKM. CDR3 DNA: TGTGCCAGCAATCCTGGACAGGCGGGGGAACCCCAGCATTTT. Its translation: CASNPGQAGEPQHF.

The chain recombines TRBV5-6 with TRBJ2-7, with TRBD1 matching over 9 bases. From germline, CDR1 is SGHDT and CDR2 YYEEEE. V lost 3 bases, J lost 6 bases, and 13 bases stayed unmatched. The CDR3 loop spans 16 amino acids. The CDR3 is CASSSFPGQGRGEQYF. CDR3 sequence (DNA): TGTGCCAGCAGCTCGTTCCCGGGACAGGGTAGGGGCGAGCAGTACTTC.

The chain has TRBV27 and TRBJ1-5; unclear D gene. Trimming took 1 base from V and 7 from J, leaving 8 bases between them. The CDR3 spans 13 residues. The germline V gene encodes CDR1 MNHEY and CDR2 SMNVEV (reference sequence). The DNA for the CDR3 is TGTGCCAGCAGTTTATACGAGTACCAGCCCCAGCATTTT. This codes for CASSLYEYQPQHF.

This clone has a single count. The limits of the CDR3 on the DNA are not certain, so only TCRdb's listed CDR3 is given. The rearrangement links TRBV25-1 to TRBJ2-1; TRBD1, as called in the table, went unchecked against the DNA. Counting both end residues, the CDR3 totals 12 amino acids. Germline-derived CDR1 and CDR2 are MGHDK and SYGVNS. The CDR3 reads CASRWGTGIMVF.

This chain joins TRBV5-4 and TRBJ2-7; 10 bases match TRBD1. Germline V gene data show CDR1 as SGHNT and CDR2 as YYREEE (reference sequence). V lost 0 bases to trimming and J lost 4 bases; unmatched junction nucleotides: 7. The CDR3 runs 16 residues. CDR3 DNA sequence: TGTGCCAGCAGCTTGGCCAGGGGGACAGGGGATTACGAGCAGTACTTC. It yields the protein CASSLARGTGDYEQYF. The whole variable domain, remainder taken from reference TRBV5-4 and TRBJ2-7, is ETGVTQSPTHLIKTRGQQVTLRCSSQSGHNTVSWYQQALGQGPQFIFQYYREEENGRGNFPPRFSGLQFPNYSSELNVNALELDDSALYLCASSLARGTGDYEQYFGPGTRLTVT.

The chain carries TRBV2 and TRBJ2-7; 7 nucleotides agree with TRBD1. In germline, CDR1 is SNHLY, CDR2 FYNNEI. The CDR3 spans 13 residues. V gave up 11 bases and J gave up 2 bases; unmatched junction bases: 9. CDR3 protein: CALNRGLTYEQYF. Written as DNA, the CDR3 is TGTGCCCTCAACAGGGGTTTAACCTACGAGCAGTACTTC.

The genes are TRBV11-2 and TRBJ2-3, with 12 bases lining up with TRBD1. With 1 base clipped from V and 5 bases from J, the junction kept 7 bases outside the gene matches. CDR1 and CDR2 from the germline V gene are SGHAT and FQNNGV. The CDR3 is 17 residues long. This CDR3 is CASSLGPGQGALDTQYF. The DNA for the CDR3 is TGTGCCAGCAGCTTAGGACCGGGACAGGGGGCGTTAGATACGCAGTATTTT.

The chain couples TRBV5-6 to TRBJ2-1; D possibly corresponds to TRBD1 (5 bases). The germline gives CDR1 SGHDT, CDR2 YYEEEE. The length of the CDR3 is 12 residues. V lost 4 bases to trimming and J lost 7 bases, with 9 bases between them. The CDR3 DNA reads TGTGCCAGCAGCCGCGGACATAATGAGCAGTTCTTC. It codes for CASSRGHNEQFF.

This chain joins TRBV11-2 and TRBJ1-1; D remains unclear. This CDR3 is 12 amino acids long. Trimming took 1 base from V and 3 from J, leaving 3 bases between them. The germline gives CDR1 SGHAT, CDR2 FQNNGV. The CDR3 nucleotides are TGTGCCAGCAGCTTAGTGGACACTGAAGCTTTCTTT. Amino acid sequence: CASSLVDTEAFF.

V gene TRBV9 combines with J gene TRBJ1-6; D uncertain. Trimming removed 3 bases from V and 0 bases from J, with 16 bases in between. Germline V lookup: CDR1 SGDLS, CDR2 YYNGEE. The CDR3 has 18 amino acids. CDR3 bases: TGTGCCAGCAGCGCTAAGAAGACCCAAAGCTCCTATAATTCACCCCTCCACTTT. Amino acids: CASSAKKTQSSYNSPLHF.

The DNA for the CDR3 is TGTGCCAGCAGCTTGATATGGGGGGATTCAGGCTACACCTTC. The encoded protein is CASSLIWGDSGYTF. The J gene is TRBJ1-2, the V gene TRBV5-5; perhaps TRBD1 as D (5 bases). This CDR3 has 14 amino acids. CDR1 is SGHKS, CDR2 YYEKEE, per germline (reference sequence). V was pared by 1 base and J by 8 bases, with 15 bases between. Complete variable domain (other parts from reference TRBV5-5 and TRBJ1-2): DAGVTQSPTHLIKTRGQQVTLRCSPISGHKSVSWYQQVLGQGPQFIFQYYEKEERGRGNFPDRFSARQFPNYSSELNVNALLLGDSALYLCASSLIWGDSGYTFGSGTRLTVV.

This clone was seen only once. The CDR3 spells CASSFVGSGNTIYF. CDR3 coding DNA: TGTGCCAGCAGTTTTGTCGGCTCTGGAAACACCATATATTTT. The gene calls are TRBV28 and TRBJ1-3; D is ambiguous. Looked up from germline, CDR1 is MDHEN and CDR2 is SYDVKM. The length of the CDR3 is 14 residues. The germline V and J ends were trimmed by 3 bases and 0 bases, with 6 bases remaining between them.

The chain joins TRBV6-1 to TRBJ1-1; no clear D gene. Germline V CDR1 and CDR2: MNHNS, SASEGT. V lost 2 bases and J lost 0, with 16 bases in between. This CDR3 contains 17 residues. The CDR3 sequence: CASSETPPTNMNTEAFF. The CDR3 DNA sequence: TGTGCCAGCAGTGAAACCCCCCCGACAAATATGAACACTGAAGCTTTCTTT.

This clone occurred a few times. This chain uses TRBV4-1 with TRBJ1-4, with TRBD1 matching 10 bases. The junction had 6 bases not matched to a gene; V was cut back by 2 bases and J by 0 bases. The CDR3 length is 18 residues. Germline CDR1 is MGHRA and CDR2 is YSYEKL. The CDR3 DNA reads TGCGCCAGCAGCCAAAAGGACAGGGGGGGAGCAACTAATGAAAAACTGTTTTTT. Protein: CASSQKDRGGATNEKLFF.

This clone is termed medium-sized. J is TRBJ2-2 and V is TRBV7-6; weak D call: TRBD1 (5 bases). Germline values: CDR1 SGHVS, CDR2 FNYEAQ. Trimming stripped 5 bases from V and 6 bases from J, with 10 bases between. The CDR3 length is 13 residues. CDR3 in amino acids: CASSTTGAGELFF. CDR3 bases: TGTGCCAGCAGCACCACAGGAGCCGGGGAGCTGTTTTTT.

The gene calls are TRBV27 and TRBJ2-3, with D perhaps TRBD2 (6 bases). This CDR3 is built from 16 residues. V shed 4 bases and J shed 4 bases, with 18 bases lying between them. Looked up from germline, CDR1 is MNHEY and CDR2 is SMNVEV (reference sequence). The CDR3 coding sequence is TGTGCCAGCAGTTCCGGGAGTTTGGGGGAATCAGATACGCAGTATTTT. This codes for CASSSGSLGESDTQYF.

V gene TRBV19 combines with J gene TRBJ2-1, with 10 bases that match TRBD2. Germline lookup yields CDR1 LNHDA and CDR2 SQIVND (reference sequence). The CDR3 contains 15 residues. V shed 2 bases and J 7 bases; nucleotides not matched to a gene: 5. This chain's CDR3 is CASSIKLAGHNEQFF. The CDR3 DNA sequence: TGTGCCAGTAGTATAAAACTAGCGGGGCATAATGAGCAGTTCTTC.

This clone was seen only a few times. The gene calls are TRBV11-2 and TRBJ2-7; D perhaps matches TRBD2 (6 bases). This CDR3 is built from 14 residues. The V end lost 5 bases, the J end lost 3 bases, and 14 bases lay between the germline ends. Germline CDR1 is SGHAT and CDR2 is FQNNGV. The CDR3 region has the DNA TGTGCCAGCAGCCTGGGGGACTTTGTCTACGAGCAGTACTTC. It yields the protein CASSLGDFVYEQYF. The whole variable domain, remainder taken from reference TRBV11-2 and TRBJ2-7, is EAGVAQSPRYKIIEKRQSVAFWCNPISGHATLYWYQQILGQGPKLLIQFQNNGVVDDSQLPKDRFSAERLKGVDSTLKIQPAKLEDSAVYLCASSLGDFVYEQYFGPGTRLTVT.